Given below is one T cell receptor (beta chain) in context. The target antigen is unknown. Trimming cost V 6 bases and J 0 bases; bases outside gene matches: 2. Germline V CDR1 and CDR2: SQVTM, ANQGSEA. The CDR3 contains 13 residues. This record comes from a study of shared clonotypes between healthy human individuals. Sequenced by immunoSEQ multiplex PCR; TCRdb stores in-frame clones only, minus some. The sample yields more than 2,000,000 clones, over 90% seen once. Overall study findings and caveats: Generally, estimated richness proved larger in naive subsets than it did in memory subsets. Since donors were few, the genetic and exposure-history diversity represented was limited.

Specimen: naive CD4+ T cells from PBMCs. Subset in this sample: CD45RA+ positively selected. The sequence was collected from a man younger than 30 in good health. Some clones in this sample may be carry-over from other donors' samples. The chain has TRBV29-1 and TRBJ1-3; 7 positions match TRBD1. The CDR3 DNA follows: TGCAGCGTGGGGACAGCCTCTGGAAACACCATATATTTT. This sequence encodes CSVGTASGNTIYF.